This TCR beta chain was observed in a study of T cell repertoires in cytomegalovirus infection. Whole-study context: An indication of both CMV infection and matching HLA type came from public TCR beta signatures. General study points: HLA-C-restricted CMV clonotypes gave the most frequent clonotype in two of eight donors. Identification of carriers of CMV plus the relevant HLA was performed using cumulative public TCR beta family frequency.

TCRdb recomputed calls from the reads with MiXCR, one row per CDR3 protein. The top ten hold around 8.7% of the sample, which has roughly 280,000 distinct CDR3 sequences, approximately 14% seen once. This CDR3 has 14 amino acids. With V trimmed by 10 bases and J by 2 bases, 6 bases remained unmatched. CDR1 and CDR2 from the germline V gene are SNHLY and FYNNEI. In this sample, this clonotype turned up a few times. Its matching antigen is unknown. Material: PBMCs. This clonotype was obtained from a human donor in good health (CMV status not recorded). Some clones in this sample may be carry-over from other donors' samples. V usage is TRBV2 and J usage is TRBJ2-5; 11 bases are shared with TRBD2. The CDR3 protein is CATEPSGRQETQYF. CDR3 nucleotides: TGTGCCACCGAACCTAGCGGGAGGCAAGAGACCCAGTACTTC.